This T cell receptor beta chain emerged from a study of cytomegalovirus exposure and HLA in healthy donors. Note on this clone: The target antigen is unknown.

In the PCR, 60 Vbeta and 13 Jbeta primers were used. The assay was immunoSEQ multiplex PCR, and TCRdb's table has in-frame clones only and misses some. The table lists around 120,000 clones, around three quarters of them singletons. Germline CDR1 is SEHNR and CDR2 is FQNEAQ (reference sequence). The CDR3 is made up of 13 amino acids. V lost 2 bases to trimming and J lost 4 bases, with 8 bases between them. Study-level points and caveats: The study recorded fewer than 200 TCR beta chains that were cytomegalovirus-associated.

Sequencing was done on a sample of PBMCs. This TCR was sampled from a woman in her thirties in good health and CMV-seropositive. The J gene is TRBJ1-1, the V gene TRBV7-9; a weak D match, TRBD1 (5 bases). The CDR3 nucleotides read TGTGCCAGCAGCTTATTACAGGCCACTGAAGCTTTCTTT. Protein: CASSLLQATEAFF.